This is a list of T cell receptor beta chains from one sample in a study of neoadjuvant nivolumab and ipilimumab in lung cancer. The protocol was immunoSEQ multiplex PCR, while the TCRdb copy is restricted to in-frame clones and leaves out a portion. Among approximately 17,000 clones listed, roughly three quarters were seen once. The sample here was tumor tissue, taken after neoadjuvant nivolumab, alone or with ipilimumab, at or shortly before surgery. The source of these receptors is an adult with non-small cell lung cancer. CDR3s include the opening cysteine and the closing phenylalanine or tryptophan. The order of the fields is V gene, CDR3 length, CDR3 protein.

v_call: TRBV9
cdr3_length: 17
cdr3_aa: CASSVDGGSSGANVLTF

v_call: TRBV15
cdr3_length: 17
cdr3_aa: CATSRDKLGLPSGELFF

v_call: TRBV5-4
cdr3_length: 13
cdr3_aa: CASSLDEPGIAFF

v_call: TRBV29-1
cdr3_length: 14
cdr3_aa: CSVTPGQGGSEQYF

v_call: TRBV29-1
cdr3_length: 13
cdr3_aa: CSVDPSRQGQSTF

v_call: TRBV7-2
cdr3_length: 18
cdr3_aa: CASKNRDRERGGTDTQYF

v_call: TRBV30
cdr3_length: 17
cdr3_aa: CAWSNTMTGNPYNGYTF

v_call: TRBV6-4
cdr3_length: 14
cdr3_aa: CASSYSDYYYEQYF

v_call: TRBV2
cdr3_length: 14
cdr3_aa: CASSGLAGFNEQFF

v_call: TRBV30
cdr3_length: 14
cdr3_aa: CAWSGVGSNQPQHF

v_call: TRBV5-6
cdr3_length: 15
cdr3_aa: CASSYWGASTDTQYF

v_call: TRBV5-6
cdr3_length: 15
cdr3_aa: CASSLSGRITGELFF

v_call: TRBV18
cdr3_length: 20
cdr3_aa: CASSPTTGEVRTSGYNEQFF

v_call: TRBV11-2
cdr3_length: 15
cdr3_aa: CASSLEGTGDTEAFF

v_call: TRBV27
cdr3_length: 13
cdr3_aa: CASSGGGINEQFF

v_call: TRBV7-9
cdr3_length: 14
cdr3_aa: CASSLGTGGNTIYF

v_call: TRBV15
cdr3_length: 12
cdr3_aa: CATGGGDEKLFF

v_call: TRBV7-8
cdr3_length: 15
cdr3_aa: CASKAAWRTNEKLFF

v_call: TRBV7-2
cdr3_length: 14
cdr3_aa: CASNRQGYTDTQYF

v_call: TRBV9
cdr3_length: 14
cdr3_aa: CASSVAVQGVEQYF

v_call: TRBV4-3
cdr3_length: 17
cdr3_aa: CASSQKGRDRGNYGYTF